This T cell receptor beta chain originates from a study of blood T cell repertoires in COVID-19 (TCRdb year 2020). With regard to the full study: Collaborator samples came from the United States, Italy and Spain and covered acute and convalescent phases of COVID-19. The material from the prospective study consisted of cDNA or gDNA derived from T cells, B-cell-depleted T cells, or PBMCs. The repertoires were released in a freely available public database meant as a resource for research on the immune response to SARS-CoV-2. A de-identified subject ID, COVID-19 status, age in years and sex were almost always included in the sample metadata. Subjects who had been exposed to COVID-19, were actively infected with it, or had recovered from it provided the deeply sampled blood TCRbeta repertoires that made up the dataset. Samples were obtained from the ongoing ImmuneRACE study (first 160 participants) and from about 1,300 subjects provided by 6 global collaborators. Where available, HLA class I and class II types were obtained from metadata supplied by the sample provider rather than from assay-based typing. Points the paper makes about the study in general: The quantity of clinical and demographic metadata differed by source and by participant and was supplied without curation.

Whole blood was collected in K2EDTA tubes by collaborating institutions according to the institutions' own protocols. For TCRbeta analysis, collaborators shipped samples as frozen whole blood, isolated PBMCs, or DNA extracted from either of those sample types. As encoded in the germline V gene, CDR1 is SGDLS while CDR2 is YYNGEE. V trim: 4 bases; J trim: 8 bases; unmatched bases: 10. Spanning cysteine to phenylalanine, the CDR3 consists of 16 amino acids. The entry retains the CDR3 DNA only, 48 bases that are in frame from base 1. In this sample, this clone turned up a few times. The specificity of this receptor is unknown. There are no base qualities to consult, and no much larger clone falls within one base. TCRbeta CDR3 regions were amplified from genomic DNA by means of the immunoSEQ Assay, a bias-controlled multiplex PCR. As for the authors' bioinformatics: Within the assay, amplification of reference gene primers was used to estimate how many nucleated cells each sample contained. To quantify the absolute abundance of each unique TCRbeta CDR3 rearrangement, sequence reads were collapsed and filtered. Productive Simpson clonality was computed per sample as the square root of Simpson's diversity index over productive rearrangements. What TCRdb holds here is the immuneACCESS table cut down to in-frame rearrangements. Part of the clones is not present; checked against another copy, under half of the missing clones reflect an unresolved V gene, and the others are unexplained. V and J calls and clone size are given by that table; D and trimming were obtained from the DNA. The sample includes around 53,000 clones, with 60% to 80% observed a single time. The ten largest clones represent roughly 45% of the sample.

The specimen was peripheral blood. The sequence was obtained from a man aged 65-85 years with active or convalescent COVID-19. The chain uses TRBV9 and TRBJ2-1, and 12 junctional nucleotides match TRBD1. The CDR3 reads CASSSLPGQGADEQFF. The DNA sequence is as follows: TGTGCCAGCAGCTCTCTACCGGGACAGGGGGCCGATGAGCAGTTCTTC.